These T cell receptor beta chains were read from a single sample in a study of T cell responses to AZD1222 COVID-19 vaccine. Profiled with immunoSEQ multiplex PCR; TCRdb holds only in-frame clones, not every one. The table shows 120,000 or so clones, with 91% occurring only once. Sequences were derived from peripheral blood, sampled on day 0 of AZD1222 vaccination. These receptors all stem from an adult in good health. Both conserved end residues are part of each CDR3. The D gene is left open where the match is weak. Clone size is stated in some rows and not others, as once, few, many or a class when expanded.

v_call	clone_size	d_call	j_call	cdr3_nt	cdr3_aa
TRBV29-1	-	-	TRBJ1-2	TGCAGCGTAACCCCAGAATTGAACTATGGCTACACCTTC	CSVTPELNYGYTF
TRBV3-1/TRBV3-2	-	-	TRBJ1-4	TGTGCCAGCAGCCAAGAATTTGACAGTAATGAAAAACTGTTTTTT	CASSQEFDSNEKLFF
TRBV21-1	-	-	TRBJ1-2	TGTGCCAGCAGCAAAGGGGGAAAGGACAGCGCTAACTATGGCTACACCTTC	CASSKGGKDSANYGYTF
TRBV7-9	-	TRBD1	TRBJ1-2	TGTGCCAGCAGTAAGACAGGGGGAAGCAGCTACACCTTC	CASSKTGGSSYTF
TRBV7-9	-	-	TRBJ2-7	TGTGCCAGCAGCTTAGCATTAGGGGCCTCCTACGAGCAGTACTTC	CASSLALGASYEQYF
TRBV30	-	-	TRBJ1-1	TGTGCCTGGACGACAGGACCTAACACTGAAGCTTTCTTT	CAWTTGPNTEAFF
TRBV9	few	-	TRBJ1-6	TGTGCCAGCAGCGTAGGACAGGTACCCTATAATTCACCCCTCCACTTT	CASSVGQVPYNSPLHF
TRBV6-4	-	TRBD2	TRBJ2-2	TGTGCCAGCAGCCAACTAGCGGGGGGAACGAACACCGGGGAGCTGTTTTTT	CASSQLAGGTNTGELFF
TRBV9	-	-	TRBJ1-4	TGTGCCAGCAGCGTGGGAGCCAATAATGAAAAACTGTTTTTT	CASSVGANNEKLFF
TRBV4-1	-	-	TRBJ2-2	TGCGCCAGCAGCCAAGGGGGGAGATCGCCCACCGGGGAGCTGTTTTTT	CASSQGGRSPTGELFF
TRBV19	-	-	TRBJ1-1	TGTGCCCTTACGGCCCCAGGCCGTCCCGCTGAAGCTTTCTTT	CALTAPGRPAEAFF
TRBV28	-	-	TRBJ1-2	TGTGCCAGCCAAGGAGCGGACCGAGGCTACACCTTC	CASQGADRGYTF
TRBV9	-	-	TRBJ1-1	TGTGCCAGCAGTAGAGAGGGCCAGATGAACACTGAAGCTTTCTTT	CASSREGQMNTEAFF
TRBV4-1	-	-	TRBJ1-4	TGCGCCAGCAGCCAAGTGAATGGGGAGGGGGGTAATGAAAAACTGTTTTTT	CASSQVNGEGGNEKLFF
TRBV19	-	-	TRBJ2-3	TGTGCCAGTAGTATAGGCGGAACTAGCACAGATACGCAGTATTTT	CASSIGGTSTDTQYF
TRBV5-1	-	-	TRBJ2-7	TGCGCCAGCAGCCTTCGGGACTTGGGATCTCGCGAGCAGTACTTC	CASSLRDLGSREQYF
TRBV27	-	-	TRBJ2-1	TGTGCCAGCAGTTCCCCATTAAGAGGTGAGCAGTTCTTC	CASSSPLRGEQFF
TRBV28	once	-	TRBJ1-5	TGTGCCAGCAGTTTCTCCAGGGGCTTCAATCAGCCCCAGCATTTT	CASSFSRGFNQPQHF
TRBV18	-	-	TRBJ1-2	TGTGCCAGCTCACCACTCCCATATGGCTACACCTTC	CASSPLPYGYTF
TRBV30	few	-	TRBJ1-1	TGTGCCTGGAGTGTTGAAGGGGTCACTGAAGCTTTCTTT	CAWSVEGVTEAFF
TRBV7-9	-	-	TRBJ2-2	TGTGCCAGCAGCCCTACCGGGACAACGAACACCGGGGAGCTGTTTTTT	CASSPTGTTNTGELFF
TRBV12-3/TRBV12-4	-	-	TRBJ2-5	TGTGCCAGCAGTTTGTCAGGGGTAGAGACCCAGTACTTC	CASSLSGVETQYF
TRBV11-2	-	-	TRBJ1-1	TGTGCCAGCAGTTACGTCCCCGCCGCGAACACTGAAGCTTTCTTT	CASSYVPAANTEAFF
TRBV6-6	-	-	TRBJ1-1	TGTGCCAGCAGTACATCCGGGACAAGCTTTGAAGCTTTCTTT	CASSTSGTSFEAFF
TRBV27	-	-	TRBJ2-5	TGTGCCAGCAGTCCTACTCGGGACCTCGAGACCCAGTACTTC	CASSPTRDLETQYF
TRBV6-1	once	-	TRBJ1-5	TGTGCCAGCAGTGAAGATGGGGGAGGCAATCAGCCCCAGCATTTT	CASSEDGGGNQPQHF
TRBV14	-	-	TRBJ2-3	TGTGCCAGCAGCCAAGCAGATACGCAGTATTTT	CASSQADTQYF
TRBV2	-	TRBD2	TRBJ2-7	TGTGCCAGCGTAGGACTAGCGGGAGACGAGCAGTACTTC	CASVGLAGDEQYF
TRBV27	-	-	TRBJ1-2	TGTGCCAGCAGTCCCCGTCTTGGCTATGGCTACACCTTC	CASSPRLGYGYTF
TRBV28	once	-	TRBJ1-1	TGTGCCAGCAGTTTTCTCGACAACTTGAACACTGAAGCTTTCTTT	CASSFLDNLNTEAFF
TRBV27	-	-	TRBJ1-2	TGTGCCAGCAGGGCCAATTCGGCCTATGGCTACACCTTC	CASRANSAYGYTF
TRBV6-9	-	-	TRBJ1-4	TGTGCCAGCAAAGGAAAGGAAAAACTGTTTTTT	CASKGKEKLFF
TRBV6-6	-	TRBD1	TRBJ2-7	TGTGCCAGCAGTCCCCCGCCCCGTGGGTCGCAGGGGGCAAGCGAGCAGTACTTC	CASSPPPRGSQGASEQYF
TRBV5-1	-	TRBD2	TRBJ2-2	TGCGCCAGCAAGACTAGCGGGAGTGTTAACACCGGGGAGCTGTTTTTT	CASKTSGSVNTGELFF
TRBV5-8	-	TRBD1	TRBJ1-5	TGTGCCAGCAGCTTGGGGACAGGGTGGGTTCAGCCCCAGCATTTT	CASSLGTGWVQPQHF
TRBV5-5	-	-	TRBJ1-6	TGTGCCAGCAGCCCCCGGGACAATCGTGAATCACCCCTCCACTTT	CASSPRDNRESPLHF